Presented here are 12 T cell receptor beta chains from one specimen sequenced in a study of T cells in Graves' hyperthyroidism and ophthalmopathy (dated by TCRdb to the late 2010s). Receptor amplification or capture employed multiplex PCR. The sequencing machine was an Illumina HiSeq 2000. The TCR beta CDR3 regions were amplified from the RNA transcripts. A first-round RT-PCR of the TCR CDR3 used the HTBI primer set with the Qiagen OneStep RT-PCR kit. TCRdb reprocessing: public reads trimmed at Q25 with fastp, clones called with MiXCR, in-frame beta chains kept. Rows with one shared CDR3 protein collapse into an entry with the most common genes and DNA. For this sample there are under 400,000 distinct CDR3 sequences; 16% appear just once. The ten largest clones capture around 35% of the sample. Source material: blood. These receptors were taken from a man aged 25-40 years with Graves' hyperthyroidism.

The table lists this clonotype with a few counts. The chain is built from TRBV20-1 and TRBJ1-1; a possible D gene is TRBD1 (6 bases). Germline V lookup: CDR1 DFQATT, CDR2 SNEGSKA (reference sequence). V lost 5 bases to trimming and J lost 3 bases, with 10 bases between them. This CDR3 has 12 residues. CDR3 bases: TGCAGTGCTCCTAGGGGGGACACTGAAGCTTTCTTT. Translated: CSAPRGDTEAFF.

This clonotype was detected a few times. The CDR3 DNA reads TGTGCCAGCAGTGAAATGGGTTGGGCTAGCGGGAGGTATTACAATGAGCAGTTCTTC. Its protein is CASSEMGWASGRYYNEQFF. The rearrangement joins TRBV6-1 to TRBJ2-1; the match to TRBD2 covers 11 bases. Losses at the gene ends were 2 bases for V and 4 bases for J; bases not matched to a gene: 13. The CDR3 is 19 amino acids. Germline CDR1 is MNHNS and CDR2 is SASEGT.

This clonotype was picked up many times. The chain combines TRBV11-2 with TRBJ2-7, with a possible D match to TRBD2 (5 bases). This CDR3 comprises 14 residues. From germline, CDR1 is SGHAT and CDR2 FQNNGV. Trimming removed 5 bases at V and 3 bases at J, with 14 bases between. CDR3 region: CASSGGGYFYEQYF. As DNA, the CDR3 is TGTGCCAGCAGCGGAGGAGGCTATTTCTACGAGCAGTACTTC.

This clonotype was recorded a few times. The rearrangement joins TRBV29-1 to TRBJ1-3; D not certain. Germline CDR1 reads SQVTM; CDR2 reads ANQGSEA. The CDR3 has 13 amino acids. Trimming removed 5 bases at V and 0 bases at J, with 8 bases between. In DNA form, the CDR3 reads TGCAGCGTTCTAAAGAGCTCTGGAAACACCATATATTTT. Its protein product is CSVLKSSGNTIYF.

For this clonotype: At one of its ends the junction is not consistent with the germline gene, which may arise from a read error. The V call is TRBV20-1, the J call TRBJ2-1; D possibly matches TRBD1 or TRBD2 (6 bases each). The CDR3 consists of 15 residues. CDR1 is DFQATT and CDR2 is SNEGSKA in the germline V gene (reference sequence). Here the CDR3 DNA reads TGCAGTGCTGGGGGGCGAGAGGGCTCCTCCAATGAGCAGTTCTTC. This encodes CSAGGREGSSNEQFF.

The chain uses TRBV28 and TRBJ2-3; tentatively, D is TRBD2 (5 bases). Germline values: CDR1 MDHEN, CDR2 SYDVKM. The ends were cut back, 3 bases at V and 10 bases at J, with 8 bases in the middle. The CDR3 is made up of 11 amino acids. The CDR3 DNA reads as TGTGCCAGCAGTTTGGAGGATGCGCAGTATTTT. It yields the protein CASSLEDAQYF.

This clonotype was observed at least ten times. The rearrangement joins TRBV11-2 to TRBJ2-5; TRBD2 is a possible D gene (6 bases). Germline lookup yields CDR1 SGHAT and CDR2 FQNNGV. V was trimmed by 3 bases and J by 5 bases, leaving 13 bases between them. This CDR3 contains 14 residues. The CDR3 DNA reads TGTGCCAGCAGCTTTACCGGGGGTTTGGAGACCCAGTACTTC. This encodes CASSFTGGLETQYF.

This clonotype came up many times. This chain uses TRBV7-3 with TRBJ2-2, with 7 bases aligning to TRBD2. The V gene's germline CDR1 is SGHTA and CDR2 FQGTGA. The CDR3 loop spans 16 amino acids. V trimming: 5 bases; J trimming: 3 bases; junction bases outside the gene matches: 9. The CDR3 DNA reads as TGTGCCAGCAGCAAGACGGCGGCGGGGGACACCGGGGAGCTGTTTTTT. Translating it yields CASSKTAAGDTGELFF.

This clonotype occurred a few times. The rearrangement uses TRBV5-1 and TRBJ2-5, with 9 bases aligning to TRBD1. Germline values: CDR1 SGHRS, CDR2 YFSETQ. V lost 0 bases and J lost 5; bases outside the gene matches: 8. There are 16 residues in the CDR3. The CDR3 sequence is CASSLEGQGLPETQYF. The CDR3 DNA is TGCGCCAGCAGCTTGGAGGGACAGGGACTCCCGGAGACCCAGTACTTC.

This clonotype has at least ten counts. The chain has TRBV14 and TRBJ2-2; TRBD2 aligns across 13 bases. The V gene's germline CDR1 is SGHDN and CDR2 FVKESK. With 4 bases clipped from V and 7 bases from J, the junction kept 12 bases outside the gene matches. There are 18 residues in the CDR3. Here the CDR3 reads CASSLAGLAGYYGGELFF. The CDR3, as DNA: TGTGCCAGCAGCCTTGCGGGACTAGCGGGATACTATGGCGGGGAGCTGTTTTTT.

This clonotype has only a few counts. The rearrangement joins TRBV5-1 to TRBJ1-5; possibly TRBD1 for D (5 bases). The CDR3 has 15 residues. The V and J ends lost 4 bases and 4 bases respectively, with 15 bases between them. Germline V lookup: CDR1 SGHRS, CDR2 YFSETQ. The CDR3 bases are TGCGCCAGCAGCCTTCTGGGACTTCTGAATCAGCCCCAGCATTTT. Its protein is CASSLLGLLNQPQHF.

In this sample, this clonotype turned up many times. The chain recombines TRBV11-2 with TRBJ2-3, with 13 positions matching TRBD2. Germline values: CDR1 SGHAT, CDR2 FQNNGV. The CDR3 is 18 amino acids. Germline trimming cut 6 bases from V and 0 bases from J; bases unmatched to any gene: 9. The CDR3 bases are TGTGCCAGCAGTCGGGGACTAGCGGGGCCCCCTAGCACAGATACGCAGTATTTT. Protein product: CASSRGLAGPPSTDTQYF.